Listed below are T cell receptor beta chains from one sample, sequenced in a study of cytomegalovirus exposure and HLA in healthy donors. Data came from immunoSEQ multiplex PCR; TCRdb stores just in-frame clones and leaves some out. The sample shows about 200,000 clones, around 79% of them seen only once. The specimen was PBMCs. These receptor sequences come from a male donor in good health and CMV-seropositive. CDR3s include the opening cysteine and the closing phenylalanine or tryptophan. The D gene is left open where the match is weak. Rows give clone size only sometimes, using once, few, many, or a class for an expanded clone.

V: TRBV6-6; J: TRBJ1-5; D: NA; size: NA; CDR3: CASRRDGGSQPQHF; DNA: TGTGCCAGCCGCAGGGACGGGGGTAGCCAGCCCCAGCATTTT
V: TRBV27; J: TRBJ2-1; D: TRBD2; size: few; CDR3: CASSILAGGIVGEQFF; DNA: TGTGCCAGCAGTATCCTAGCGGGAGGGATAGTTGGCGAGCAGTTCTTC
V: TRBV7-9; J: TRBJ2-7; D: TRBD1; size: once; CDR3: CSSRFTGGYEQYF; DNA: TGTTCCAGCAGATTTACAGGGGGCTACGAGCAGTACTTC
V: TRBV27; J: TRBJ1-1; D: NA; size: NA; CDR3: CASSLMGQGGTEAFF; DNA: TGTGCCAGCAGTCTCATGGGGCAGGGCGGCACTGAAGCTTTCTTT
V: TRBV6-4; J: TRBJ2-1; D: TRBD2; size: NA; CDR3: CASSDASSGSLREQFF; DNA: TGTGCCAGCAGTGACGCGTCTAGCGGGAGCCTTAGGGAGCAGTTCTTC
V: TRBV7-3; J: TRBJ2-2; D: TRBD2; size: NA; CDR3: CASKRGDRTGELFF; DNA: TGTGCCAGTAAGCGGGGGGACCGCACCGGGGAGCTGTTTTTT
V: TRBV19; J: TRBJ1-5; D: TRBD1; size: NA; CDR3: CASSRTGSGGNQPQHF; DNA: TGTGCCAGTAGTCGGACAGGGTCGGGCGGCAATCAGCCCCAGCATTTT
V: TRBV28; J: TRBJ1-3; D: NA; size: NA; CDR3: CASSTQGQLNSGNTIYF; DNA: TGTGCCAGCAGTACCCAGGGACAACTTAACTCTGGAAACACCATATATTTT
V: TRBV4-2; J: TRBJ1-2; D: NA; size: NA; CDR3: CASSQESGYGYTF; DNA: TGTGCCAGCAGCCAAGAATCGGGGTATGGCTACACCTTC
V: TRBV7-2; J: TRBJ2-5; D: NA; size: NA; CDR3: CASSLARRETQYF; DNA: TGTGCCAGCAGCTTAGCGAGGAGGGAGACCCAGTACTTC
V: TRBV6-1; J: TRBJ2-3; D: NA; size: once; CDR3: CASSHTRLDTQYF; DNA: TGTGCCAGCAGTCATACACGATTAGATACGCAGTATTTT
V: TRBV6-5; J: TRBJ2-7; D: TRBD2; size: NA; CDR3: CASSYGLALSYEQYF; DNA: TGTGCCAGCAGTTACGGACTAGCCCTCTCCTACGAGCAGTACTTC
V: TRBV27; J: TRBJ2-2; D: NA; size: NA; CDR3: CASKQGTGELFF; DNA: TGTGCCAGCAAACAGGGCACCGGGGAGCTGTTTTTT
V: TRBV2; J: TRBJ2-7; D: TRBD2; size: NA; CDR3: CASRLAGAEQYF; DNA: TGTGCCAGCAGATTAGCGGGAGCCGAGCAGTACTTC
V: TRBV7-9; J: TRBJ2-4; D: TRBD2; size: NA; CDR3: CASSSASGGAKNIQYF; DNA: TGTGCCAGCAGCTCGGCCAGCGGGGGAGCCAAAAACATTCAGTACTTC
V: TRBV11-2; J: TRBJ2-7; D: TRBD1; size: few; CDR3: CASSSTGVEQYF; DNA: TGTGCCAGCAGCTCGACAGGGGTGGAGCAGTACTTC
V: TRBV28; J: TRBJ2-3; D: TRBD2; size: NA; CDR3: CASSLAGTTDTQYF; DNA: TGTGCCAGCAGCCTAGCGGGGACCACAGATACGCAGTATTTT
V: TRBV10-3; J: TRBJ2-5; D: NA; size: NA; CDR3: CAISDTGEYQETQYF; DNA: TGTGCCATCAGTGATACAGGCGAGTACCAAGAGACCCAGTACTTC
V: TRBV19; J: TRBJ2-7; D: NA; size: NA; CDR3: CASSMQATLIEQYF; DNA: TGTGCCAGTAGTATGCAAGCCACCCTCATCGAGCAGTACTTC
V: TRBV28; J: TRBJ1-2; D: TRBD1; size: NA; CDR3: CASSSWDRRYTF; DNA: TGTGCCAGCAGTTCTTGGGACAGACGCTACACCTTC
V: TRBV10-1; J: TRBJ2-7; D: TRBD1; size: NA; CDR3: CASSAGTGDGEQYF; DNA: TGCGCCAGCAGCGCGGGGACAGGGGATGGCGAGCAGTACTTC
V: TRBV29-1; J: TRBJ1-1; D: TRBD1; size: NA; CDR3: CSVKGQTRDMNTEAFF; DNA: TGCAGCGTTAAGGGACAGACAAGAGACATGAACACTGAAGCTTTCTTT
V: TRBV9; J: TRBJ2-7; D: NA; size: NA; CDR3: CASSTRSLGGEQYF; DNA: TGTGCCAGCAGCACCCGATCCCTTGGGGGGGAGCAGTACTTC
V: TRBV11-2; J: TRBJ1-5; D: NA; size: NA; CDR3: CASSGGGRGNQPQHF; DNA: TGTGCCAGCAGCGGGGGAGGGCGCGGCAATCAGCCCCAGCATTTT
V: TRBV4-1; J: TRBJ2-2; D: TRBD1; size: NA; CDR3: CASSQILTGSAGELFF; DNA: TGCGCCAGCAGCCAAATATTGACAGGGAGTGCCGGGGAGCTGTTTTTT
V: TRBV5-1; J: TRBJ2-1; D: NA; size: NA; CDR3: CASTSTGGAQFF; DNA: TGCGCCAGCACTTCGACCGGAGGTGCGCAGTTCTTC
V: TRBV7-9; J: TRBJ1-1; D: NA; size: NA; CDR3: CASSLVGGEAFF; DNA: TGTGCCAGCAGCTTAGTGGGGGGGGAAGCTTTCTTT
V: TRBV7-9; J: TRBJ2-7; D: TRBD2; size: NA; CDR3: CASSLYSGRDSSYEQYF; DNA: TGTGCCAGCAGCTTATATAGCGGGAGGGATAGCTCCTACGAGCAGTACTTC
V: TRBV19; J: TRBJ1-5; D: NA; size: NA; CDR3: CASSIGGSQHF; DNA: TGTGCCAGTAGTATTGGGGGGTCCCAGCATTTT
V: TRBV14; J: TRBJ2-7; D: NA; size: NA; CDR3: CASSHTLGGAYEQYF; DNA: TGTGCCAGCAGCCATACCCTAGGGGGGGCCTACGAGCAGTACTTC
V: TRBV9; J: TRBJ2-1; D: TRBD2; size: NA; CDR3: CASSVGLAENEQFF; DNA: TGTGCCAGCAGCGTAGGACTAGCGGAAAATGAGCAGTTCTTC
V: TRBV29-1; J: TRBJ2-1; D: TRBD2; size: NA; CDR3: CSSGRGEQFF; DNA: TGCTCTAGCGGGAGAGGTGAGCAGTTCTTC
V: TRBV9; J: TRBJ2-7; D: TRBD2; size: NA; CDR3: CASSVALATAHEQYF; DNA: TGTGCCAGCAGCGTAGCACTAGCGACGGCCCACGAGCAGTACTTC
V: TRBV7-2; J: TRBJ2-7; D: NA; size: NA; CDR3: CASSSRGSYEQYF; DNA: TGTGCCAGCAGTTCTAGGGGTTCCTACGAGCAGTACTTC
V: TRBV6-5; J: TRBJ2-3; D: TRBD1; size: NA; CDR3: CASSYEGARTDTQYF; DNA: TGTGCCAGCAGTTACGAGGGGGCCCGGACAGATACGCAGTATTTT
V: TRBV30; J: TRBJ1-4; D: TRBD1; size: NA; CDR3: CAWFRTGTNEKLFF; DNA: TGTGCCTGGTTCCGGACAGGCACTAATGAAAAACTGTTTTTT
V: TRBV4-3; J: TRBJ2-7; D: TRBD1; size: NA; CDR3: CASSQLGTGGAYEQYF; DNA: TGCGCCAGCAGCCAACTAGGGACAGGGGGCGCGTACGAGCAGTACTTC
V: TRBV29-1; J: TRBJ2-7; D: NA; size: NA; CDR3: CSVGTFFTYEQYF; DNA: TGCAGCGTTGGGACATTCTTCACCTACGAGCAGTACTTC
V: TRBV4-3; J: TRBJ1-1; D: NA; size: few; CDR3: CASGARENTEAFF; DNA: TGCGCCAGCGGCGCTCGGGAGAACACTGAAGCTTTCTTT
V: TRBV4-3; J: TRBJ2-5; D: TRBD1; size: once; CDR3: CASSQARTGRQETQYF; DNA: TGCGCCAGCAGCCAAGCGAGGACAGGTCGTCAGGAGACCCAGTACTTC
V: TRBV19; J: TRBJ1-2; D: TRBD1; size: NA; CDR3: CASSSTGGSDYGYTF; DNA: TGTGCCAGTAGTTCAACAGGGGGCTCCGACTATGGCTACACCTTC
V: TRBV6-4; J: TRBJ2-2; D: TRBD2; size: few; CDR3: CASSAQPAGGYTGELFF; DNA: TGTGCCAGCAGTGCCCAGCCGGCGGGAGGGTACACCGGGGAGCTGTTTTTT
V: TRBV6-5; J: TRBJ1-2; D: TRBD1; size: few; CDR3: CASSKDRVWGGYTF; DNA: TGTGCCAGCAGCAAGGACAGGGTCTGGGGTGGCTACACCTTC
V: TRBV7-2; J: TRBJ2-7; D: NA; size: once; CDR3: CASSPQTGMGYEQYF; DNA: TGTGCCAGCAGCCCACAGACCGGGATGGGGTACGAGCAGTACTTC
V: TRBV5-1; J: TRBJ1-1; D: NA; size: few; CDR3: CASSPLLQGNTEAFF; DNA: TGCGCCAGCAGCCCGCTCCTACAGGGGAACACTGAAGCTTTCTTT
V: TRBV6-5; J: TRBJ1-1; D: NA; size: NA; CDR3: CASGRGGLEAFF; DNA: TGTGCCAGCGGGCGGGGGGGCCTTGAAGCTTTCTTT
V: TRBV5-3; J: TRBJ2-2; D: TRBD1; size: NA; CDR3: CAMYPRGRRHTGELFF; DNA: TGTGCCATGTACCCCAGGGGGCGCCGGCACACCGGGGAGCTGTTTTTT
V: TRBV5-6; J: TRBJ2-4; D: NA; size: NA; CDR3: CASSPGQGLGHIQYF; DNA: TGTGCCAGCAGCCCGGGCCAGGGGCTTGGACACATTCAGTACTTC
V: TRBV7-8; J: TRBJ2-3; D: TRBD2; size: NA; CDR3: CASSGGLAGVSPATDTQYF; DNA: TGTGCCAGCAGCGGGGGACTAGCGGGAGTCAGCCCTGCCACAGATACGCAGTATTTT
V: TRBV27; J: TRBJ1-5; D: NA; size: NA; CDR3: CASSIAPNQPQHF; DNA: TGTGCCAGCAGTATTGCGCCGAATCAGCCCCAGCATTTT
V: TRBV6-6; J: TRBJ1-2; D: NA; size: once; CDR3: CASTRPSDYGYTF; DNA: TGTGCCAGCACCCGACCGAGCGATTATGGCTACACCTTC